Below, 31 T cell receptor beta chains from the same sample are listed, as sequenced in a study of cytomegalovirus exposure and HLA in healthy donors. This PCR relied on a set of 60 Vbeta primers and 13 Jbeta primers. TCRdb keeps only in-frame clones here, not all; method: immunoSEQ multiplex PCR. The table shows approximately 110,000 clones, with more than 75% occurring only once. Specimen: PBMCs. The origin of the receptors is a man aged 40-49 years in good health and CMV-seronegative.

The rearrangement joins TRBV5-4 to TRBJ2-7; 8 nucleotides align to TRBD2. Germline lookup yields CDR1 SGHNT and CDR2 YYREEE (reference sequence). After removal of 0 bases from V and 0 bases from J, the junction contained 5 bases not matched to a gene. This CDR3 is 16 amino acids long. The CDR3 bases are TGTGCCAGCAGCTTGGTAGCGGGGTTCTCCTCCTACGAGCAGTACTTC. Amino acid sequence: CASSLVAGFSSYEQYF.

This chain uses TRBV4-2 with TRBJ1-2; possibly TRBD1 for D (6 bases). The CDR3 sequence is 12 residues long. With 3 bases removed from V and 6 bases from J, the gap between germline ends came to 8 bases. Germline CDR1 LGHNA, CDR2 YNFKEQ. Written as DNA, the CDR3 is TGTGCCAGCAGCCATCGACAGGATGGCTACACCTTC. Encoded protein: CASSHRQDGYTF.

The rearrangement links TRBV5-1 to TRBJ1-1; D is unclear. Trimming took 0 bases from V and 6 from J, leaving 9 bases between them. The length of the CDR3 is 13 residues. Germline lookup yields CDR1 SGHRS and CDR2 YFSETQ. Written as DNA, the CDR3 is TGCGCCAGCAGCTTGGGCTCACGGGCTGAAGCTTTCTTT. It encodes CASSLGSRAEAFF.

This rearrangement joins TRBV5-1 to TRBJ2-3; 9 positions match TRBD1. Losses at the gene ends were 2 bases for V and 6 bases for J; bases not matched to a gene: 7. This CDR3 has 15 residues. Germline V lookup: CDR1 SGHRS, CDR2 YFSETQ. CDR3: CASSFRDRVADTQYF. CDR3 sequence (DNA): TGCGCCAGCAGCTTCCGGGACAGGGTAGCCGATACGCAGTATTTT.

The chain couples TRBV5-4 to TRBJ1-1; D remains unclear. There are 12 residues in the CDR3. Deletions cut 2 bases from V and 3 bases from J, with 5 bases between. Per the germline V gene, CDR1 is SGHNT and CDR2 is YYREEE (reference sequence). As DNA, the CDR3 is TGTGCCAGCAGCTTCATTGACACTGAAGCTTTCTTT. As protein: CASSFIDTEAFF.

J is TRBJ1-2 and V is TRBV5-5; D gene uncertain. The CDR3 runs to 12 residues. Germline V gene data show CDR1 as SGHKS and CDR2 as YYEKEE (reference sequence). V lost 0 bases to trimming and J lost 8 bases, with 8 bases between them. The CDR3 nucleotides are TGTGCCAGCAGCTTGGGTCTTGTCGGCTACACCTTC. Amino acid sequence: CASSLGLVGYTF.

The chain has TRBV5-1 and TRBJ2-2; 9 nucleotides agree with TRBD1. Trimming took 3 bases from V and 5 from J; bases not matched to a gene: 11. Germline CDR1 is SGHRS and CDR2 is YFSETQ. This CDR3 region has 17 residues. CDR3: CASSSLPGQGRTGELFF. CDR3 DNA: TGCGCCAGCAGCTCGCTGCCTGGACAGGGGAGAACCGGGGAGCTGTTTTTT.

As DNA, the CDR3 is TGCGCCAGCAGCTCGGGACAGCCAAATGGCTACACCTTC. As protein: CASSSGQPNGYTF. V gene TRBV5-1 combines with J gene TRBJ1-2, with 7 bases matching TRBD1. The CDR3 contains 13 residues. With V trimmed by 3 bases and J by 6 bases, 5 bases remained unmatched. Germline V lookup: CDR1 SGHRS, CDR2 YFSETQ. Variable domain in full (rest from reference TRBV5-1 and TRBJ1-2): KAGVTQTPRYLIKTRGQQVTLSCSPISGHRSVSWYQQTPGQGLQFLFEYFSETQRNKGNFPGRFSGRQFSNSRSEMNVSTLELGDSALYLCASSSGQPNGYTFGSGTRLTVV.

This rearrangement joins TRBV10-3 to TRBJ2-2; a weak D match, TRBD1 (5 bases). The germline gives CDR1 ENHRY, CDR2 SYGVKD. Trimming took 3 bases from V and 7 from J, leaving 9 bases between them. CDR3 size: 13 residues. CDR3 residues: CAISDRVSGELFF. The CDR3 coding sequence is TGTGCCATCAGTGACAGGGTGAGCGGGGAGCTGTTTTTT.

V is TRBV28 and J is TRBJ1-5; 9 bases are shared with TRBD1. CDR3 size: 16 residues. CDR1 and CDR2 (germline): MDHEN, SYDVKM. After removal of 3 bases from V and 4 bases from J, the junction contained 7 bases not matched to a gene. The CDR3 sequence: CASSFRPTGGNQPQHF. CDR3 DNA sequence: TGTGCCAGCAGTTTCCGCCCGACAGGGGGAAATCAGCCCCAGCATTTT.

The V call is TRBV6-6, the J call TRBJ2-5; D possibly corresponds to TRBD1 (5 bases). This CDR3 region has 14 residues. Germline V gives CDR1 MNHNY, CDR2 SVGAGI (reference sequence). With 2 bases removed from V and 5 bases from J, the gap between germline ends came to 12 bases. Written as DNA, the CDR3 is TGTGCCAGCAGTTACGGCAGGGAAAAGGAGACCCAGTACTTC. It codes for CASSYGREKETQYF.

This sequence joins TRBV7-3 and TRBJ2-2; tentatively, D is TRBD1 (6 bases). The CDR3 is 15 residues long. Deletions cut 5 bases from V and 6 bases from J, with 16 bases between. CDR1 and CDR2 (germline): SGHTA, FQGTGA. The CDR3: CASSRNLGQSGELFF. The CDR3 DNA reads TGTGCCAGCAGCCGGAACCTGGGACAATCCGGGGAGCTGTTTTTT.

The genes are TRBV5-1 and TRBJ1-1; tentatively, D is TRBD1 (5 bases). Between the trimmed V and J ends, which lost 4 bases and 0 bases, there was a span of 7 bases. Germline CDR1 reads SGHRS; CDR2 reads YFSETQ. This CDR3 region has 13 residues. CDR3 DNA sequence: TGCGCCAGCAGCGGGGCAGTGAACACTGAAGCTTTCTTT. Its protein product is CASSGAVNTEAFF.

The CDR3 DNA sequence: TGTGCCAGCAGTTCGAGACCGATCCTGACAGAATACAATCAGCCCCAGCATTTT. Its protein is CASSSRPILTEYNQPQHF. The chain is built from TRBV28 and TRBJ1-5; a possible D gene is TRBD1 (5 bases). V dropped 4 bases and J dropped 3 bases, with 22 bases sitting between them. This CDR3 contains 18 residues. Per the germline V gene, CDR1 is MDHEN and CDR2 is SYDVKM.

V and J are TRBV14 and TRBJ1-2; D not certain. CDR1 is SGHDN and CDR2 is FVKESK in the germline V gene. This CDR3 is built from 14 residues. V was clipped by 0 bases and J by 7 bases, with 12 bases between them. CDR3 loop: CASSQDAIISGYTF. CDR3 nucleotide sequence: TGTGCCAGCAGCCAAGATGCCATTATCAGTGGCTACACCTTC.

The V gene is TRBV9, the J gene TRBJ1-2, with 7 bases that match TRBD1. This CDR3 region has 14 residues. The V gene end was trimmed by 0 bases and the J gene end by 3 bases; junction bases not matched to a gene: 2. Germline V gene sequence: CDR1 SGDLS, CDR2 YYNGEE. The CDR3 reads CASSVEGTDYGYTF. The CDR3 DNA is TGTGCCAGCAGCGTAGAGGGGACAGACTATGGCTACACCTTC.

This clone appeared once. V gene TRBV12-5 combines with J gene TRBJ2-5; no clear D. CDR3 length equals 12 residues. Germline V lookup: CDR1 LGHNT, CDR2 FRNRAP. V lost 2 bases to trimming and J lost 3 bases, with 4 bases between them. The CDR3 DNA sequence: TGTGCTAGTGGTTTGACAGAAGAGACCCAGTACTTC. Its protein is CASGLTEETQYF.

The chain recombines TRBV7-8 with TRBJ1-1, with a possible D match to TRBD1 (6 bases). CDR1 and CDR2 from the germline V gene are SGHVS and FQNEAQ. This CDR3 spans 14 amino acids. V was trimmed by 4 bases and J by 3 bases, leaving 12 bases between them. The CDR3 bases are TGTGCCAGCAGCTCGATGACAGGCTACACTGAAGCTTTCTTT. Translating gives CASSSMTGYTEAFF.

For this clone: The sample contains more than one DNA sequence encoding this CDR3. The rearrangement links TRBV11-2 to TRBJ2-7; D is unresolved. The V gene lost 3 bases and the J gene lost 4 bases, with 4 bases spanning the gap. Germline-derived CDR1 and CDR2 are SGHAT and FQNNGV. The CDR3 extends over 11 amino acids. Written as DNA, the CDR3 is TGTGCCAGCAGCTTTTCATACGAGCAGTACTTC. This encodes CASSFSYEQYF.

The chain couples TRBV5-6 to TRBJ2-2, with TRBD2 matching over 12 bases. Germline V CDR1 and CDR2: SGHDT, YYEEEE. The V and J ends lost 1 base and 6 bases, in that order; junction bases with no gene match: 7. The CDR3 length is 17 residues. The CDR3 spells CASSLLRLAGAPGELFF. The CDR3 DNA follows: TGTGCCAGCAGCTTGCTTAGACTAGCGGGGGCCCCCGGGGAGCTGTTTTTT.

V and J are TRBV13 and TRBJ2-4; the D gene is possibly TRBD2 (5 bases). The CDR3 is 16 residues long. With 2 bases removed from V and 0 bases from J, the gap between germline ends came to 11 bases. Germline V CDR1 and CDR2: PRHDT, FYEKMQ (reference sequence). The CDR3 DNA reads as TGTGCCAGCAGCTTATTGGGAGTCCTAGCCAAAAACATTCAGTACTTC. Translated, it gives CASSLLGVLAKNIQYF.

J is TRBJ2-5 and V is TRBV7-3, with D unresolved. CDR1 and CDR2 from the germline V gene are SGHTA and FQGTGA. CDR3 length: 15 amino acids. Trimming cost V 5 bases and J 2 bases, with 15 bases left between them. CDR3 sequence: CASSLGSANQETQYF. CDR3 in DNA: TGTGCCAGCAGCCTCGGAAGCGCGAATCAAGAGACCCAGTACTTC. Looking up the rest from reference TRBV7-3 and TRBJ2-5 gives the full variable domain: GAGVSQTPSNKVTEKGKYVELRCDPISGHTALYWYRQSLGQGPEFLIYFQGTGAADDSGLPNDRFFAVRPEGSVSTLKIQRTERGDSAVYLCASSLGSANQETQYFGPGTRLLVL.

This clone was detected a few times. The chain joins TRBV11-3 to TRBJ2-3, with D unresolved. Trimming took 2 bases from V and 1 from J, leaving 7 bases between them. Germline V lookup: CDR1 SGHNT, CDR2 YENEEA. The CDR3 extends over 14 amino acids. The CDR3 sequence is CASSLFPGTDTQYF. DNA for the CDR3: TGTGCCAGCAGCTTATTTCCCGGCACAGATACGCAGTATTTT.

J is TRBJ1-1 and V is TRBV6-6; D is possibly TRBD1 (5 bases). This CDR3 is 13 amino acids long. V was shortened by 7 bases and J by 1 base, with 10 bases between the two germline ends. The germline CDR1 and CDR2 sequences are MNHNY and SVGAGI (reference sequence). The CDR3, as DNA: TGTGCCAGCACCATTACAGGGAACACTGAAGCTTTCTTT. Encoded protein: CASTITGNTEAFF.

CDR3 bases: TGTGCCAGCAGCTTGATACAGGGGGTAGGGGACACTGAAGCTTTCTTT. Translated, it gives CASSLIQGVGDTEAFF. This chain connects TRBV7-9 to TRBJ1-1; 8 bases map to TRBD1. V lost 3 bases to trimming and J lost 3 bases; unmatched junction nucleotides: 9. The CDR3 is 16 amino acids. Germline-derived CDR1 and CDR2 are SEHNR and FQNEAQ (reference sequence).

V and J are TRBV11-1 and TRBJ2-2; TRBD1 matches 9 bases. There are 15 residues in the CDR3. The J segment lost 7 bases and the V segment lost 3 bases, leaving 6 bases of the junction unmatched. CDR1 is SGHAT and CDR2 is FQDESV in the germline V gene (reference sequence). The CDR3 protein is CASSFNRGRIGELFF. The CDR3, as DNA: TGTGCCAGCAGCTTTAACAGGGGGCGGATCGGGGAGCTGTTTTTT.

V gene TRBV9 combines with J gene TRBJ1-3; weak D call: TRBD1 (5 bases). CDR1 is SGDLS, CDR2 YYNGEE, per germline. This CDR3 comprises 16 residues. Between the trimmed V and J ends, which lost 3 bases and 2 bases, there was a span of 15 bases. CDR3: CASSAGTGGTGNTIYF. The CDR3, as DNA: TGTGCCAGCAGCGCGGGAACGGGGGGAACTGGAAACACCATATATTTT.

The J gene is TRBJ1-2, the V gene TRBV4-1; D unclear. CDR1 and CDR2 (germline): MGHRA, YSYEKL. Trimming pared 1 base from V and 3 bases from J, leaving 12 bases between. CDR3 length: 15 amino acids. The CDR3, as DNA: TGCGCCAGCAGCCAAGGTCTCCTATTCGACTATGGCTACACCTTC. It is translated as CASSQGLLFDYGYTF.

This chain connects TRBV2 to TRBJ2-5, with a weak D call TRBD2 (6 bases). The end of the DNA is better explained by TRBJ2-7, so the J call may be wrong. This CDR3 is built from 14 residues. Looked up from germline, CDR1 is SNHLY and CDR2 is FYNNEI. As DNA, the CDR3 is TGTGCCAGCCAGGACGGCGGGGCAACCTACGAGCAGTACTTC. Amino acid sequence: CASQDGGATYEQYF.

V is TRBV9 and J is TRBJ2-1; a possible D gene is TRBD2 (6 bases). The CDR3 covers 15 residues. The ends were cut back, 1 base at V and 7 bases at J, with 15 bases in the middle. CDR1 and CDR2 (germline): SGDLS, YYNGEE. The CDR3 loop is CASSVNGRNTNEQFF. The CDR3 DNA sequence: TGTGCCAGCAGCGTAAATGGGAGGAATACGAATGAGCAGTTCTTC.

This clone appeared once. The rearrangement links TRBV30 to TRBJ1-5; D is perhaps TRBD1 (6 bases). V shed 1 base and J shed 6 bases, with 13 bases lying between them. This CDR3 is 14 amino acids long. Germline V gene sequence: CDR1 GTSNPN, CDR2 SVGIG (reference sequence). CDR3 loop: CAWSEEQGSQPQHF. As DNA, the CDR3 is TGTGCCTGGAGTGAGGAACAGGGAAGTCAGCCCCAGCATTTT.